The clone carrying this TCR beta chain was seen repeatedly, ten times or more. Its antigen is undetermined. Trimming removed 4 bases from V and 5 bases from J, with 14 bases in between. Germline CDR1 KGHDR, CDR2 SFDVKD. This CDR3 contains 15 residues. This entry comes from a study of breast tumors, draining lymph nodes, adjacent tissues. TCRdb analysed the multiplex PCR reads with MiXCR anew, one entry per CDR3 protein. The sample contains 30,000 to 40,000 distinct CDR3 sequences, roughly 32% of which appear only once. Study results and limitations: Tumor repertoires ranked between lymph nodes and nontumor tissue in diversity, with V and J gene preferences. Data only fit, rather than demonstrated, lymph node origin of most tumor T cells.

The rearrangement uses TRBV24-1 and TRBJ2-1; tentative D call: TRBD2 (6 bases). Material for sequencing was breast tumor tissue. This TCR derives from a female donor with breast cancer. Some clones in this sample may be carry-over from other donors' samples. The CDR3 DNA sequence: TGTGCCACCAGTGACCCGCTAGCGCCGAACAATGAGCAGTTCTTC. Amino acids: CATSDPLAPNNEQFF.